This is a list of T cell receptor beta chains from one sample in a study of blood T cell repertoires in COVID-19. Using immunoSEQ multiplex PCR, the repertoire was profiled, and TCRdb retains in-frame clones only, with some absent. The top ten hold around 0.77% of the sample, which has 150,000 to 200,000 clones, around nine tenths seen once. The sequenced sample was PBMCs or T cells enriched from blood (not recorded which). The receptors derive from a woman aged 18-35 years who had recovered from COVID-19. CDR3s include the opening cysteine and the closing phenylalanine or tryptophan. The D gene is left open where the match is weak. Some rows mark clone size as missing; the rest say once, few, many or name a class of expanded clone.

J gene | D gene | V gene | clone size | CDR3 protein | CDR3 DNA
TRBJ1-1 | TRBD1 | TRBV29-1 | - | CSVDSGTGDTEAFF | TGCAGCGTAGACTCCGGGACAGGGGACACTGAAGCTTTCTTT
TRBJ2-7 | TRBD1 | TRBV11-2 | - | CASSSMGQGSLVSYEQYF | TGTGCCAGCAGCTCGATGGGACAGGGATCCCTAGTGAGCTACGAGCAGTACTTC
TRBJ2-7 | - | TRBV18 | once | CASSPGHSYEQYF | TGTGCCAGCTCACCAGGTCACAGCTACGAGCAGTACTTC
TRBJ2-5 | TRBD2 | TRBV14 | few | CASSQALAGFSETQYF | TGTGCCAGCAGCCAAGCCCTAGCGGGATTCAGTGAGACCCAGTACTTC
TRBJ1-4 | - | TRBV30 | - | CAWSAGYEKLFF | TGTGCCTGGAGTGCAGGGTATGAAAAACTGTTTTTT
TRBJ2-7 | - | TRBV5-4 | - | CASSLFPSYEQYF | TGTGCCAGCAGCTTGTTCCCTTCCTACGAGCAGTACTTC
TRBJ2-7 | TRBD1 | TRBV5-4 | - | CASSFDGQGIYEQYF | TGTGCCAGCAGCTTTGACGGACAGGGTATATACGAGCAGTACTTC
TRBJ2-1 | TRBD2 | TRBV30 | - | CAEREPGYNEQFF | TGTGCTGAGCGGGAGCCCGGGTACAATGAGCAGTTCTTC
TRBJ2-3 | TRBD1 | TRBV9 | - | CASSVSWAGGTDTQYF | TGTGCCAGCAGCGTATCGTGGGCAGGGGGAACAGATACGCAGTATTTT
TRBJ2-1 | - | TRBV7-3 | - | CASSLPSQFTYNEQFF | TGTGCCAGCAGCTTACCGTCTCAGTTTACCTACAATGAGCAGTTCTTC
TRBJ2-7 | - | TRBV10-3 | - | CAINGNRDEQYF | TGTGCCATCAATGGGAACAGGGACGAGCAGTACTTC
TRBJ2-1 | - | TRBV4-2 | - | CASSQDWVAGSYNEQFF | TGTGCCAGCAGCCAAGATTGGGTTGCCGGGAGCTACAATGAGCAGTTCTTC
TRBJ2-1 | - | TRBV5-1 | once | CASSSKLTGLPDGTSGNEQFF | TGCGCCAGCAGCTCTAAATTGACGGGACTCCCAGACGGCACGTCCGGCAATGAGCAGTTCTTC
TRBJ1-1 | TRBD1 | TRBV5-4 | - | CASSSRSRQGMNTEAFF | TGTGCCAGCAGCTCGCGGAGTAGACAGGGGATGAACACTGAAGCTTTCTTT
TRBJ2-7 | - | TRBV4-1 | - | CASSQDCLRRSPYEQYF | TGCGCCAGCAGCCAAGATTGCCTCAGGAGGAGCCCCTACGAGCAGTACTTC
TRBJ1-2 | - | TRBV6-5 | - | CASSYSLVGYGYTF | TGTGCCAGCAGTTACTCCCTAGTAGGCTATGGCTACACCTTC
TRBJ2-2 | - | TRBV19 | - | CASSHRNTGELFF | TGTGCCAGTAGCCACAGGAACACCGGGGAGCTGTTTTTT
TRBJ2-7 | - | TRBV29-1 | - | CSALADSYEQYF | TGCAGCGCCCTTGCAGACTCCTACGAGCAGTACTTC
TRBJ2-7 | TRBD1 | TRBV27 | - | CASSLAAGTGGYEQYF | TGTGCCAGCAGTTTAGCTGCCGGGACAGGGGGCTACGAGCAGTACTTC
TRBJ1-1 | - | TRBV7-3 | - | CASSLIGGTEAFF | TGTGCCAGCAGCTTAATAGGGGGCACTGAAGCTTTCTTT
TRBJ2-7 | TRBD2 | TRBV5-5 | - | CASSFLLAGESEQYF | TGTGCCAGCAGCTTCTTACTAGCGGGAGAGTCCGAGCAGTACTTC
TRBJ2-4 | - | TRBV11-3 | - | CASSLDYLNIQYF | TGTGCCAGCAGCTTAGATTATTTAAACATTCAGTACTTC
TRBJ2-4 | TRBD1 | TRBV19 | - | CASSMTGGNIQYF | TGTGCCAGTAGCATGACAGGGGGCAACATTCAGTACTTC
TRBJ2-7 | - | TRBV6-5 | - | CASSYGTRLYEQYF | TGTGCCAGCAGTTACGGGACAAGACTTTACGAGCAGTACTTC
TRBJ1-5 | - | TRBV30 | - | CAWSGTVSGPQHF | TGTGCCTGGAGTGGGACTGTCAGTGGGCCCCAGCATTTT